Listed below are T cell receptor beta chains from one sample, sequenced in a study of OX40 agonist ivuxolimab in advanced cancers. Sequencing was performed with immunoSEQ multiplex PCR; in TCRdb, only in-frame clones are kept and a portion is missing. The data contain more than 75,000 clones, roughly nine tenths of them singletons. The sequencing here drew on CD4+ or CD8+ T cells sorted from blood, taken in a trial of the OX40 agonist ivuxolimab. These receptor sequences come from an adult with an advanced solid tumor such as melanoma, head and neck, liver or kidney cancer. CDR3s include the opening cysteine and the closing phenylalanine or tryptophan. The D gene is left open where the match is weak. Clone sizes are given selectively: once, few, many, or a class where the clone is expanded.

d_call	v_call	j_call	clone_size	cdr3_nt	cdr3_aa
TRBD1	TRBV6-1	TRBJ1-4	.	TGTGCCAGCAGTGAAGCATTGGGAGGGACAGGGAGATATGAAAAACTGTTTTTT	CASSEALGGTGRYEKLFF
.	TRBV11-3	TRBJ2-3	.	TGTGCCAGCAGTCGTACTACCAGGGGTATCACAGATACGCAGTATTTT	CASSRTTRGITDTQYF
TRBD1	TRBV15	TRBJ1-5	.	TGTGCCACCAGCAGAAAGTGGTCGCCAGGGGGCTATCAGCCCCAGCATTTT	CATSRKWSPGGYQPQHF
TRBD2	TRBV29-1	TRBJ2-7	.	TGCAGCGTTGAGACTAGCGGGACGGGCGAGCAGTACTTC	CSVETSGTGEQYF
.	TRBV4-3	TRBJ1-3	.	TGCGCCAGCAGCCAAGATTCCGCTGGAGGGGGAAACACCATATATTTT	CASSQDSAGGGNTIYF
.	TRBV5-1	TRBJ2-5	.	TGCGCCAGCAGCCCTCAGGGTGCGGGACAAGAGACCCAGTACTTC	CASSPQGAGQETQYF
.	TRBV4-2	TRBJ2-1	.	TGTGCCAGCAGCCAAGGAGGTTTCGGGAGCCTTGCCTCCACGCAGTTCTTC	CASSQGGFGSLASTQFF
.	TRBV6-5	TRBJ2-5	.	TGTGCCAGCAGCCTCCTAGAGACCCAGTACTTC	CASSLLETQYF
.	TRBV5-1	TRBJ2-1	.	TGCGCCAGCATAAAGGCGGACCCCAGCTCCTACAATGAGCAGTTCTTC	CASIKADPSSYNEQFF
TRBD2	TRBV4-1	TRBJ2-1	.	TGCGCCAGCAGCCAAGATTGGCTAGCGGGGGGGAATGAGCAGTTCTTC	CASSQDWLAGGNEQFF
TRBD2	TRBV4-2	TRBJ2-5	few	TGTGCCAGCAGCCAAGAACTAGCGGGAGGGTCCTCAGGAGGGACCCAGTACTTC	CASSQELAGGSSGGTQYF
TRBD2	TRBV7-2	TRBJ2-7	.	TGTGCCAGCGCCCTGAGGACTAGTAAATCCGAGCAGTACTTC	CASALRTSKSEQYF
TRBD2	TRBV7-9	TRBJ2-3	once	TGTGCCAGCAGCCCCTTTGGGCGGGGGGTGAGCACAGATACGCAGTATTTT	CASSPFGRGVSTDTQYF
TRBD2	TRBV9	TRBJ2-5	.	TGTGCCAGCAGCGTAAGGGAGGGAGGGCCAGGGGAGACCCAGTACTTC	CASSVREGGPGETQYF
TRBD2	TRBV15	TRBJ2-1	.	TGTGCCACCAGCAGGGGCCCAGCGGGAGATGGCAATGAGCAGTTCTTC	CATSRGPAGDGNEQFF
.	TRBV7-9	TRBJ2-1	.	TGTGCCAGCAGCCCCAGGGGAGGGTCCGACGGACCTTACAATGAGCAGTTCTTC	CASSPRGGSDGPYNEQFF
TRBD2	TRBV6-6	TRBJ2-7	.	TGTGCCAGCAGTCCTAGCGGGACCCCCTACGAGCAGTACTTC	CASSPSGTPYEQYF
TRBD2	TRBV7-2	TRBJ2-7	.	TGTGCCAGCAGCTTATTGCGGGAGGGTGGGCAGTACTTC	CASSLLREGGQYF
.	TRBV7-2	TRBJ2-3	.	TGTGCCAGCGGACCTAGCACAGATACGCAGTATTTT	CASGPSTDTQYF
TRBD1	TRBV7-3	TRBJ2-3	.	TGTGCCAGCAGCGTCACAGGGGTTGGAGATACGCAGTATTTT	CASSVTGVGDTQYF
TRBD1	TRBV11-2	TRBJ1-6	.	TGTGCCAGCAGCGTACAGGGGGTCTTTAATTCACCCCTCCACTTT	CASSVQGVFNSPLHF
.	TRBV19	TRBJ1-5	once	TGTGCCAGTATGGGAGGACTACAACATCAGCCCCAGCATTTT	CASMGGLQHQPQHF
TRBD1	TRBV2	TRBJ1-1	.	TGTGCCAGCAGCAGGACAGGGGGACGGACTGAAGCTTTCTTT	CASSRTGGRTEAFF
.	TRBV7-2	TRBJ2-7	.	TGTGCCAGCAGCTTGGGGACCCTATCTAGAGCAAACTACGAGCAGTACTTC	CASSLGTLSRANYEQYF
.	TRBV6-5	TRBJ2-2	.	TGTGCCAGCAGTTACTGGGGGGCCGGGGAGCTGTTTTTT	CASSYWGAGELFF
TRBD2	TRBV7-2	TRBJ2-5	.	TGTGCCAGCAGCCCCGGGACTAGCGGGATCCAAGAGACCCAGTACTTC	CASSPGTSGIQETQYF
.	TRBV6-1	TRBJ1-5	.	TGTGCCAGCAGAAGGGACACTTATCAGCCCCAGCATTTT	CASRRDTYQPQHF
.	TRBV19	TRBJ2-2	.	TGTGCCAGTAGTCCAAACGGTGCCCCCCCGAACACCGGGGAGCTGTTTTTT	CASSPNGAPPNTGELFF
TRBD1	TRBV10-3	TRBJ2-3	.	TGTGCCATCAGTGGGAAGGGACAGGGGAGCACAGATACGCAGTATTTT	CAISGKGQGSTDTQYF
TRBD2	TRBV9	TRBJ2-1	.	TGTGCCAGCAGCGTAGGTGGGACTAGCGGGAGGGTAAGCAATGAGCAGTTCTTC	CASSVGGTSGRVSNEQFF
TRBD1	TRBV19	TRBJ1-3	.	TGTGCCAGTAGTCCCACAGGGGCTGGAAACACCATATATTTT	CASSPTGAGNTIYF
.	TRBV9	TRBJ2-5	.	TGTGCCAGCAGCGTGTATGGGGGTCAAGAGACCCAGTACTTC	CASSVYGGQETQYF
.	TRBV7-2	TRBJ2-7	.	TGTGCCAGCAGCTCGGACGGGTTCTCCTACGAGCAGTACTTC	CASSSDGFSYEQYF
.	TRBV6-5	TRBJ2-7	.	TGTGCCAGCAGTTACTCATTTGTGGAATTCTCCTACGAGCAGTACTTC	CASSYSFVEFSYEQYF
.	TRBV18	TRBJ1-1	.	TGTGCCAGCTCACCAAGACAGGTGGCCACTGAAGCTTTCTTT	CASSPRQVATEAFF
.	TRBV5-5	TRBJ1-1	.	TGTGCCAGCAGCTTGCAGGTAGCCACTGAAGCTTTCTTT	CASSLQVATEAFF
.	TRBV5-5	TRBJ2-3	.	TGTGCCAGCAGCACCGACTCGAATACGCAGTATTTT	CASSTDSNTQYF
.	TRBV19	TRBJ2-2	.	TGTGCCAGCCAAGGCGGGGTACTTTGGAACACCGGGGAGCTGTTTTTT	CASQGGVLWNTGELFF
TRBD1	TRBV5-6	TRBJ1-5	.	TGTGCCAGCAGCTATGGGACAGGGTCAAATCAGCCCCAGCATTTT	CASSYGTGSNQPQHF
.	TRBV6-5	TRBJ2-5	.	TGTGCCAGCAATAGCGGAGGGACCCAGTACTTC	CASNSGGTQYF
.	TRBV29-1	TRBJ1-2	.	TGCAGCGTAACGACAGATTGGGGCTACACCTTC	CSVTTDWGYTF
TRBD1	TRBV18	TRBJ1-6	.	TGTGCCAGCTCACCGGCGTCTGGGGCAGGGGGTAATTCACCCCTCCACTTT	CASSPASGAGGNSPLHF
.	TRBV19	TRBJ1-6	once	TGTGCCAGTAGTTTTCTGGGAACACCCCTCCACTTT	CASSFLGTPLHF
TRBD1	TRBV6-1	TRBJ1-2	.	TGTGCCAGCAACTCCGGGACAGGGGGCTCCTATGGCTACACCTTC	CASNSGTGGSYGYTF
.	TRBV19	TRBJ1-2	.	TGTGCCAGTAGCTCCAGGGAGAAGGGCTATGGCTACACCTTC	CASSSREKGYGYTF
TRBD1	TRBV6-1	TRBJ2-7	.	TGTGCCAGCAGTGAAATAGGGACAGGGGGCAGCTACGAGCAGTACTTC	CASSEIGTGGSYEQYF
.	TRBV19	TRBJ2-4	.	TGTGCCAGTAGTATTCAAAGATATGGAAGCATTCAGTACTTC	CASSIQRYGSIQYF
.	TRBV7-2	TRBJ1-1	few	TGTGCCAGCAGCAAGGCAGGGAACACTGAAGCTTTCTTT	CASSKAGNTEAFF
.	TRBV6-7	TRBJ1-1	.	TGTGCCAGCAGTTACTCGGGACACTCAATCCCGGCTTTCTTT	CASSYSGHSIPAFF
.	TRBV27	TRBJ1-1	.	TGTGCCAGCAGTTTCGGACACCCGAACACTGAAGCTTTCTTT	CASSFGHPNTEAFF
.	TRBV19	TRBJ1-4	.	TGTGCCAGTAGTATCGGAGACAGGAAACCCGAAAAACTGTTTTTT	CASSIGDRKPEKLFF
.	TRBV7-6	TRBJ2-1	.	TGTGCCAGCAGCCTAGTCTACAATGAGCAGTTCTTC	CASSLVYNEQFF
.	TRBV7-2	TRBJ1-4	.	TGTGCCAGCAGCTTAGGTCCGGGGGTGCAAGAAAAACTGTTTTTT	CASSLGPGVQEKLFF
TRBD1	TRBV18	TRBJ1-2	.	TGTGCCAGCTCACCAAGGGCTGGACAGGGAGATAACTATGGCTACACCTTC	CASSPRAGQGDNYGYTF